The 31 T cell receptor beta chains below come from one sample, sequenced in a study of quantifying T cell responses using KT2 cells. Overall study: cDNA was made from DNase-treated RNA using alpha and beta constant primers.

Each cDNA got a UMI-containing oligo ligated at its 3' end. The first PCR ran approximately 4 cycles with an equimolar RC1.1 and RC1.2 beta primer mix. TCRdb analysed the UMI-ligation and nested PCR reads with MiXCR anew, one entry per CDR3 protein. The sample includes some 50,000 distinct CDR3 sequences, under 14% seen only once; the top ten take under 11%. The sequenced sample was PBMCs spiked with cells of the T cell clone KT2. The receptors stem from a human donor.

There are a few counts of this clonotype. This rearrangement joins TRBV3-1 to TRBJ1-1, with unresolved D. Germline CDR1 is LGHDT and CDR2 is YNNKEL (reference sequence). CDR3 length: 15 amino acids. Trimming pared 1 base from V and 3 bases from J, leaving 12 bases between. CDR3 loop: CASSQAFSLHTEAFF. The CDR3 nucleotides read TGTGCCAGCAGCCAAGCGTTCAGCCTTCACACTGAAGCTTTCTTT.

Only one count was recorded for this clonotype. The chain joins TRBV4-3 to TRBJ1-1; D unclear. The CDR3 sequence is 13 residues long. The V gene's germline CDR1 is LGHNA and CDR2 YSLEER. V was clipped by 1 base and J by 5 bases, with 8 bases between them. CDR3 bases: TGCGCCAGCAGCCAAGCGCTTGGGACTGAAGCTTTCTTT. This sequence encodes CASSQALGTEAFF.

The gene calls are TRBV28 and TRBJ2-7; 10 bases match TRBD1. This CDR3 spans 15 amino acids. Germline-derived CDR1 and CDR2 are MDHEN and SYDVKM. Unmatched junction bases numbered 9, after V lost 5 bases and J lost 5 bases. CDR3: CASSRGGQGMNEQYF. The CDR3 DNA is TGTGCCAGCAGTCGAGGGGGACAGGGGATGAACGAGCAGTACTTC.

The rearrangement uses TRBV11-3 and TRBJ1-2, with D possibly matching TRBD1 (6 bases). The V gene lost 4 bases and the J gene lost 5 bases, with 20 bases spanning the gap. Germline loops: CDR1 SGHNT, CDR2 YENEEA. This CDR3 contains 16 residues. CDR3 sequence: CASSSTLDSRKYGYTF. Here the CDR3 DNA reads TGTGCCAGCAGCTCAACATTGGACAGCCGGAAATATGGCTACACCTTC.

This CDR3 reads CSALIVPGNTIYF. The CDR3 region has the DNA TGCAGCGCCCTGATTGTCCCTGGAAACACCATATATTTT. This chain links TRBV29-1 with TRBJ1-3; no definite D call. Per germline, CDR1 SQVTM and CDR2 ANQGSEA. The V gene lost 7 bases and the J gene lost 2 bases, with 12 bases spanning the gap. CDR3 length equals 13 residues.

Many counts were recorded for this clonotype. The chain carries TRBV27 and TRBJ1-5; D remains unclear. Germline V CDR1 and CDR2: MNHEY, SMNVEV (reference sequence). This CDR3 has 13 amino acids. V lost 3 bases to trimming and J lost 5 bases, with 8 bases between them. CDR3 in DNA: TGTGCCAGCAGTTTGAAAAGATATCAGCCCCAGCATTTT. Protein product: CASSLKRYQPQHF.

The genes are TRBV24-1 and TRBJ2-5; 13 bases agree with TRBD2. Germline CDR1 and CDR2: KGHDR and SFDVKD. V lost 3 bases and J lost 1; bases outside the gene matches: 4. The CDR3 is 17 amino acids. CDR3 protein: CATSDAGTSGTQETQYF. CDR3 bases: TGTGCCACCAGTGATGCCGGGACTAGCGGGACCCAAGAGACCCAGTACTTC.

This clonotype has a count of ten or more. This sequence joins TRBV7-6 and TRBJ2-7; 11 bases fit TRBD2. CDR1 SGHVS and CDR2 FNYEAQ come from the germline V gene. V lost 5 bases, J lost 7 bases, and 13 bases stayed unmatched. CDR3 length: 16 amino acids. CDR3 region: CASSHTLAGGSGEQYF. The CDR3 DNA reads TGTGCCAGCAGCCATACATTAGCGGGAGGGTCTGGGGAGCAGTACTTC.

This chain connects TRBV5-1 to TRBJ2-7; 7 nucleotides line up with TRBD2. V was pared by 0 bases and J by 0 bases, with 9 bases of the junction left unmatched. This CDR3 has 17 amino acids. Per the germline V gene, CDR1 is SGHRS and CDR2 is YFSETQ. The chain's CDR3 is CASSLVGSGASSYEQYF. In DNA, the CDR3 is TGCGCCAGCAGCTTGGTAGGCAGCGGGGCCAGCTCCTACGAGCAGTACTTC.

The genes are TRBV12-3 or TRBV12-4 and TRBJ1-5; TRBD1 matches 8 bases. This CDR3 comprises 16 residues. With V trimmed by 2 bases and J by 2 bases, 5 bases remained unmatched. The CDR3, as DNA: TGTGCCAGCAGTTTAAACAGGGGGGGAGGCAATCAGCCCCAGCATTTT. The encoded protein is CASSLNRGGGNQPQHF.

In its sample, this clonotype was seen a few times. The V gene is TRBV5-6, the J gene TRBJ1-1; no clear D gene. Germline V gene lookup returns CDR1 SGHDT and CDR2 YYEEEE. This CDR3 has 12 residues. V gave up 0 bases and J gave up 11 bases, with 11 bases separating them. The DNA for the CDR3 is TGTGCCAGCAGCTTGGATGCCAGAGGGGCTTTCTTT. Its translation is CASSLDARGAFF.

This clonotype was detected only a few times. The chain has TRBV25-1 and TRBJ1-6; perhaps TRBD1 as D (5 bases). V dropped 3 bases and J dropped 6 bases, with 15 bases sitting between them. The CDR3 is made up of 16 amino acids. CDR1 MGHDK and CDR2 SYGVNS come from the germline V gene. Here the CDR3 reads CASSDARIGGNSPLHF. DNA of the CDR3: TGTGCCAGCAGTGATGCTAGGATCGGGGGTAATTCACCCCTCCACTTT.

This clonotype turned up a few times. The chain joins TRBV12-3 or TRBV12-4 to TRBJ2-7; TRBD2 aligns across 12 bases. The CDR3 is made up of 17 amino acids. The J segment lost 1 base and the V segment lost 6 bases, leaving 10 bases of the junction unmatched. The CDR3 protein is CASSRRLAGDPSYEQYF. DNA for the CDR3: TGTGCCAGCAGCCGAAGACTAGCGGGGGACCCATCCTACGAGCAGTACTTC.

This clonotype was detected a few times. For the CDR3, the DNA is TGCGCCAGCAGCTCGGGACAGCTTTATGGCTACACCTTC. Residues: CASSSGQLYGYTF. This chain connects TRBV5-1 to TRBJ1-2; 7 nucleotides agree with TRBD1. Germline lookup yields CDR1 SGHRS and CDR2 YFSETQ. CDR3 length: 13 residues. With V trimmed by 3 bases and J by 5 bases, 4 bases remained unmatched.

In its sample, this clonotype was seen many times. The rearrangement links TRBV12-3 or TRBV12-4 to TRBJ1-3; D gene uncertain. V was trimmed by 6 bases and J by 4 bases, leaving 10 bases between them. The CDR3 is 13 amino acids. CDR3 coding DNA: TGTGCCAGCAGGTCCTCCGGGGGAAACACCATATATTTT. Translation: CASRSSGGNTIYF.

This rearrangement joins TRBV12-3 or TRBV12-4 to TRBJ2-3; 9 nucleotides align to TRBD2. This CDR3 comprises 14 residues. J gave up 7 bases and V 3 bases, and 5 bases lay outside the gene matches. CDR3 in DNA: TGTGCCAGCAGTTTCGGCGGGGGGGCGCATACGCAGTATTTT. Its translation: CASSFGGGAHTQYF.

This rearrangement joins TRBV6-1 to TRBJ2-3; a possible D gene is TRBD2 (7 bases). The CDR3 runs to 20 residues. V was cut by 1 base and J by 4 bases, with 27 bases left in between. Germline V gene lookup returns CDR1 MNHNS and CDR2 SASEGT. The CDR3 here is CASSEVGGWRGPEWADTQYF. CDR3 nucleotides: TGTGCCAGCAGTGAAGTGGGGGGATGGCGGGGGCCTGAGTGGGCAGATACGCAGTATTTT.

This chain links TRBV27 with TRBJ1-2, with D tentatively TRBD1 (6 bases). The ends were cut back, 2 bases at V and 6 bases at J, with 10 bases in the middle. The CDR3 length is 13 residues. Germline loops: CDR1 MNHEY, CDR2 SMNVEV (reference sequence). The CDR3 is CASSLSRGNGYTF. Written as DNA, the CDR3 is TGTGCCAGCAGTTTAAGCAGGGGAAATGGCTACACCTTC.

The V gene is TRBV20-1, the J gene TRBJ2-3, with a possible D match to TRBD1 (6 bases). Trimming removed 6 bases at V and 2 bases at J, with 12 bases between. Germline CDR1 reads DFQATT; CDR2 reads SNEGSKA (reference sequence). The CDR3 runs 13 residues. The CDR3 region is CSADGGFTDTQYF. Here the CDR3 DNA reads TGCAGTGCGGATGGGGGCTTCACAGATACGCAGTATTTT.

CDR3 loop: CASSPRGGANTEAFF. The CDR3 nucleotides are TGTGCCAGCAGCCCCCGAGGGGGGGCGAACACTGAAGCTTTCTTT. This sequence joins TRBV7-6 and TRBJ1-1; weak D call: TRBD1 (6 bases). There are 15 residues in the CDR3. The V gene's germline CDR1 is SGHVS and CDR2 FNYEAQ. Trimming stripped 5 bases from V and 1 base from J, with 14 bases between.

The chain recombines TRBV12-3 or TRBV12-4 with TRBJ2-3; D gene unclear. The CDR3 sequence is 11 residues long. Trimming stripped 3 bases from V and 7 bases from J, with 5 bases between. In nucleotides, the CDR3 is TGTGCCAGCAGTTTTAGCTATACGCAGTATTTT. It specifies CASSFSYTQYF.

This clonotype was found a few times. V is TRBV18 and J is TRBJ1-1; D unclear. The germline V gene has CDR1 KGHSH and CDR2 LQKENI. With 3 bases removed from V and 2 bases from J, the gap between germline ends came to 10 bases. The CDR3 is 14 residues long. CDR3 DNA: TGTGCCAGCTCACCTAGCGTAAAAAACACTGAAGCTTTCTTT. This encodes CASSPSVKNTEAFF.

This sequence joins TRBV13 and TRBJ1-3; D is perhaps TRBD1 (6 bases). CDR3 length: 18 residues. Trimming pared 5 bases from V and 0 bases from J, leaving 20 bases between. Germline CDR1 reads PRHDT; CDR2 reads FYEKMQ (reference sequence). CDR3 protein: CASSDASSTGTSGNTIYF. CDR3 DNA sequence: TGTGCCAGCAGCGACGCCTCCTCCACAGGGACCTCTGGAAACACCATATATTTT.

The chain employs TRBV30 and TRBJ1-5; D is undetermined. The CDR3 is 11 residues long. Germline CDR1 and CDR2: GTSNPN and SVGIG (reference sequence). V lost 1 base and J lost 10, with 8 bases in between. The CDR3 protein is CAWSGQGPQHF. The CDR3 region has the DNA TGTGCCTGGAGTGGCCAAGGACCCCAGCATTTT.

Only a few counts were recorded for this clonotype. The V gene is TRBV14, the J gene TRBJ2-7, with 8 bases that match TRBD1. The CDR3 is 14 amino acids. The junction had 7 bases not matched to a gene; V was cut back by 7 bases and J by 2 bases. Per germline, CDR1 SGHDN and CDR2 FVKESK. The CDR3 DNA sequence: TGTGCCAGCACCCCCGGACAGGGTCCCTACGAGCAGTACTTC. Amino acid sequence: CASTPGQGPYEQYF.

The V call is TRBV6-2 or TRBV6-3, the J call TRBJ2-2; D is uncertain. The CDR3 totals 13 residues. Germline V gene data show CDR1 as MNHEY and CDR2 as SVGEGT. Trimming took off 3 bases at V and 5 bases at J, with 7 bases between the two ends. The CDR3, as DNA: TGTGCCAGCAGTTATATAGCTACCGGGGAGCTGTTTTTT. It codes for CASSYIATGELFF.

This clonotype has at least ten counts. The genes are TRBV30 and TRBJ2-4, with D possibly TRBD1 on 5 matching bases. The CDR3 sequence is 16 residues long. Germline V gene sequence: CDR1 GTSNPN, CDR2 SVGIG (reference sequence). Trimming took 1 base from V and 0 from J, leaving 13 bases between them. In nucleotides, the CDR3 is TGTGCCTGGAGTGGTGGGGCCTTGCTAGCCAAAAACATTCAGTACTTC. The encoded protein is CAWSGGALLAKNIQYF. Based on the CDR3 plus reference TRBV30 and TRBJ2-4, the full variable domain is SQTIHQWPATLVQPVGSPLSLECTVEGTSNPNLYWYRQAAGRGLQLLFYSVGIGQISSEVPQNLSASRPQDRQFILSSKKLLLSDSGFYLCAWSGGALLAKNIQYFGAGTRLSVL.

This clonotype was counted at least ten times. The genes are TRBV6-5 and TRBJ1-1; D is uncertain. Per the germline V gene, CDR1 is MNHEY and CDR2 is SVGAGI. V gave up 0 bases and J gave up 2 bases, with 7 bases separating them. The CDR3 length is 14 residues. The DNA for the CDR3 is TGTGCCAGCAGTTACTCGAATGAAAACACTGAAGCTTTCTTT. Translating gives CASSYSNENTEAFF.

This clonotype occurred many times. The J gene is TRBJ1-1, the V gene TRBV7-2; 8 bases map to TRBD1. The CDR3 runs 15 residues. Germline CDR1 reads SGHTA; CDR2 reads FQGNSA. Trimming at V came to 5 bases and at J to 5 bases, leaving 10 bases not matched to a gene. CDR3 in DNA: TGTGCCAGCAGCAAGGACCCAGGGGGCTGGACTGAAGCTTTCTTT. Translation: CASSKDPGGWTEAFF.

This clonotype was counted only a few times. The gene calls are TRBV30 and TRBJ1-2; 7 nucleotides match TRBD1. The length of the CDR3 is 12 residues. The germline gives CDR1 GTSNPN, CDR2 SVGIG (reference sequence). The V gene end was trimmed by 6 bases and the J gene end by 4 bases; junction bases not matched to a gene: 5. The CDR3 DNA follows: TGTGCCTGTACGAACAGGGGCTATGGCTACACCTTC. As protein: CACTNRGYGYTF.

The J gene is TRBJ1-3, the V gene TRBV29-1; 7 nucleotides align to TRBD1. The CDR3 spans 15 residues. Germline V gene lookup returns CDR1 SQVTM and CDR2 ANQGSEA. V was clipped by 7 bases and J by 0 bases; unmatched bases: 9. CDR3 DNA: TGCAGCGCCAGGGGGAGACTCTGCTCTGGAAACACCATATATTTT. Protein sequence: CSARGRLCSGNTIYF.